The sequence of this T cell receptor beta chain was determined in a study of blood T cell repertoires in COVID-19. Original processing methods: Nucleated cell number was recorded as an estimate derived from reference gene primer amplification. Measured with immunoSEQ multiplex PCR; TCRdb has only the in-frame clones, and not every one. Clonal size and the V and J genes are those of that table, whereas D and trimming came from the DNA. The sample carries some 250,000 clones, roughly 80% recorded once. The CDR3 is 17 amino acids. J gave up 0 bases and V 0 bases, and 4 bases lay outside the gene matches. The germline CDR1 and CDR2 sequences are SGDLS and YYNGEE. This clone was seen only once.

The chain joins TRBV9 to TRBJ2-3, with 10 bases identical to TRBD2. The clonotype was recovered from a man aged 55 to 70 with acute or convalescent COVID-19. Sequenced material: peripheral blood. Written as DNA, the CDR3 is TGTGCCAGCAGCGTAGCTAGGACTAGCGGTAGCACAGATACGCAGTATTTT. This sequence encodes CASSVARTSGSTDTQYF.